This entry is about one T cell receptor beta chain. The TCR beta repertoire was assessed by survey-level immunoSEQ sequencing. Libraries were prepared by immunoSEQ multiplex PCR; TCRdb keeps only in-frame clonotypes and omits some of them. The sample has 40,000 to 55,000 clones; approximately 93% are singletons. The V gene lost 6 bases and the J gene lost 12 bases, with 21 bases spanning the gap. The CDR3 sequence is 13 residues long. CDR1 and CDR2 (germline): GTSNPN, SVGIG (reference sequence). The sample was PBMCs. This TCR was recovered from a middle-aged man with rheumatoid arthritis. The V call is TRBV30, the J call TRBJ2-1, with D maybe TRBD2 (5 bases). CDR3 sequence: CACEPGSRTWQFF. The CDR3 coding sequence is TGTGCCTGCGAACCGGGGAGCAGAACGTGGCAGTTCTTC.